A single sample gave rise to the 28 T cell receptor beta chains below, sequenced in a study of blood T cell repertoires in COVID-19. Method: immunoSEQ multiplex PCR; TCRdb's copy keeps in-frame clones and lacks some. The repertoire has tens of thousands of clones, about 90% of them found once; the top ten carry about a sixth. Sample: peripheral blood. Source of these receptors: a human donor in a cohort sampled during active COVID-19.

V is TRBV11-2 and J is TRBJ2-3; the D gene is possibly TRBD2 (6 bases). V was pared by 2 bases and J by 0 bases, with 9 bases between. Per germline, CDR1 SGHAT and CDR2 FQNNGV. The CDR3 is 15 amino acids. The CDR3 nucleotides read TGTGCCAGCAGCTTAATTGCGGGGAGCACAGATACGCAGTATTTT. Its protein is CASSLIAGSTDTQYF.

The chain combines TRBV2 with TRBJ2-5; 15 nucleotides agree with TRBD2. Germline V gene data show CDR1 as SNHLY and CDR2 as FYNNEI. The CDR3 contains 18 residues. The ends lost 3 bases at V and 2 bases at J; junction bases unmatched: 7. The CDR3 protein is CASSDPGLAGGSQETQYF. CDR3 DNA sequence: TGTGCCAGCAGTGACCCGGGACTAGCGGGGGGCAGTCAAGAGACCCAGTACTTC.

This chain joins TRBV5-1 and TRBJ2-5; perhaps TRBD2 as D (5 bases). The CDR3 length is 13 residues. With 2 bases removed from V and 1 base from J, the gap between germline ends came to 6 bases. The V gene's germline CDR1 is SGHRS and CDR2 YFSETQ. CDR3 region: CASSFSAQETQYF. For the CDR3, the DNA is TGCGCCAGCAGCTTTAGCGCCCAAGAGACCCAGTACTTC.

V gene TRBV6-6 combines with J gene TRBJ1-2, with D unclear. The CDR3 spans 14 residues. Germline loops: CDR1 MNHNY, CDR2 SVGAGI (reference sequence). The V end lost 11 bases, the J end lost 5 bases, and 21 bases lay between the germline ends. CDR3 in amino acids: CASLGRGSEYGYTF. Here the CDR3 DNA reads TGTGCCTCCCTCGGTCGGGGTTCAGAATATGGCTACACCTTC.

V and J are TRBV6-2 or TRBV6-3 and TRBJ2-1; 9 positions agree with TRBD2. V lost 7 bases, J lost 4 bases, and 11 bases stayed unmatched. In germline, CDR1 is MNHEY, CDR2 SVGEGT. The CDR3 contains 16 residues. CDR3 amino acids: CASNPGGAGGYNEQFF. DNA of the CDR3: TGTGCCAGCAACCCAGGGGGAGCGGGGGGATACAATGAGCAGTTCTTC.

The gene calls are TRBV5-1 and TRBJ1-1; TRBD1 is a possible D gene (6 bases). Germline lookup yields CDR1 SGHRS and CDR2 YFSETQ. This CDR3 is built from 13 residues. The V end was cut by 0 bases, the J end by 8 bases, with 11 bases between. In DNA, the CDR3 is TGCGCCAGCAGCTTGGCAGGGGTGAGAGAAGCTTTCTTT. This encodes CASSLAGVREAFF. The variable domain in full, with the rest retrieved from reference TRBV5-1 and TRBJ1-1, is KAGVTQTPRYLIKTRGQQVTLSCSPISGHRSVSWYQQTPGQGLQFLFEYFSETQRNKGNFPGRFSGRQFSNSRSEMNVSTLELGDSALYLCASSLAGVREAFFGQGTRLTVV.

The chain combines TRBV5-1 with TRBJ1-5, with a possible D match to TRBD1 (6 bases). Germline V gives CDR1 SGHRS, CDR2 YFSETQ. V was cut by 2 bases and J by 3 bases, with 12 bases left in between. CDR3 length: 15 residues. DNA of the CDR3: TGCGCCAGCAGCTTAGAAACAGGGTTCAATCAGCCCCAGCATTTT. It encodes CASSLETGFNQPQHF.

The chain links TRBV5-6 to TRBJ1-2; D is unclear. The V end lost 1 base, the J end lost 5 bases, and 9 bases lay between the germline ends. Germline CDR1 reads SGHDT; CDR2 reads YYEEEE. This CDR3 spans 13 amino acids. Here the CDR3 reads CASSLWAAYGYTF. The CDR3 DNA reads as TGTGCCAGCAGCTTGTGGGCAGCTTATGGCTACACCTTC.

J is TRBJ1-4 and V is TRBV7-2; 8 positions match TRBD1. The CDR3 has 15 amino acids. The trim removed 5 bases at V and 4 bases at J, leaving 6 bases unmatched. The germline gives CDR1 SGHTA, CDR2 FQGNSA. The CDR3 sequence: CASSRTGTINEKLFF. The CDR3 DNA reads TGTGCCAGCAGCAGGACAGGGACGATTAATGAAAAACTGTTTTTT.

There are a few counts of this clone. The chain carries TRBV19 and TRBJ1-6, with D perhaps TRBD1 (5 bases). The length of the CDR3 is 15 residues. Germline V gene sequence: CDR1 LNHDA, CDR2 SQIVND (reference sequence). The V and J ends lost 1 base and 9 bases respectively, with 13 bases between them. The CDR3: CASSIVGQGTSPLHF. Written as DNA, the CDR3 is TGTGCCAGTAGTATAGTCGGGCAGGGTACTTCACCCCTCCACTTT.

This chain links TRBV4-2 with TRBJ2-5; D gene uncertain. V dropped 1 base and J dropped 1 base, with 10 bases sitting between them. Germline V gene lookup returns CDR1 LGHNA and CDR2 YNFKEQ. The CDR3 runs 15 residues. This CDR3 is CASSQARYSQETQYF. The CDR3 nucleotides read TGTGCCAGCAGCCAAGCCCGGTACAGCCAAGAGACCCAGTACTTC.

This chain uses TRBV30 with TRBJ2-1; D is perhaps TRBD1 (5 bases). Trimming took off 5 bases at V and 8 bases at J, with 19 bases between the two ends. The CDR3 covers 14 residues. The germline V gene encodes CDR1 GTSNPN and CDR2 SVGIG (reference sequence). CDR3 bases: TGTGCCTGGTCGGTTCAGTTAGGGGCCGATGAGCAGTTCTTC. It translates to CAWSVQLGADEQFF. Combining the CDR3 with reference TRBV30 and TRBJ2-1 gives the whole variable domain SQTIHQWPATLVQPVGSPLSLECTVEGTSNPNLYWYRQAAGRGLQLLFYSVGIGQISSEVPQNLSASRPQDRQFILSSKKLLLSDSGFYLCAWSVQLGADEQFFGPGTRLTVL.

This clone was recorded once. V and J are TRBV19 and TRBJ2-1; TRBD2 matches at 11 bases. J lost 4 bases, V lost 8 bases, and 16 bases had no gene match. The CDR3 length is 18 residues. CDR1 is LNHDA and CDR2 is SQIVND in the germline V gene (reference sequence). Here the CDR3 DNA reads TGTGCCAGTGACGCCGGGACTAGCGGTTACCCGAGGTACAATGAGCAGTTCTTC. It translates to CASDAGTSGYPRYNEQFF.

CDR3 region: CASSDRDRDYEQYF. Written as DNA, the CDR3 is TGTGCCAGCAGTGACCGGGACAGGGACTACGAGCAGTACTTC. The genes are TRBV6-1 and TRBJ2-7, with 9 bases matching TRBD1. V was clipped by 3 bases and J by 3 bases; unmatched bases: 3. This CDR3 has 14 residues. Per germline, CDR1 MNHNS and CDR2 SASEGT.

The chain recombines TRBV11-3 with TRBJ1-1; a possible D gene is TRBD1 (6 bases). Germline CDR1 SGHNT, CDR2 YENEEA. The V end lost 3 bases, the J end lost 0 bases, and 14 bases lay between the germline ends. CDR3 size: 16 residues. The CDR3 sequence: CASSLGQDRMNTEAFF. The CDR3 DNA follows: TGTGCCAGCAGCTTGGGCCAGGACAGAATGAACACTGAAGCTTTCTTT.

The chain employs TRBV5-1 and TRBJ2-2; TRBD1 is a possible D gene (5 bases). The CDR3 spans 15 residues. Germline loops: CDR1 SGHRS, CDR2 YFSETQ. The V end lost 2 bases, the J end lost 6 bases, and 14 bases lay between the germline ends. The CDR3 region has the DNA TGCGCCAGCAGCTTCGAGACAGCAAGGGCCGGGGAGCTGTTTTTT. Its translation: CASSFETARAGELFF.

J is TRBJ1-1 and V is TRBV5-1; 7 positions agree with TRBD1. Germline CDR1 and CDR2: SGHRS and YFSETQ. V was clipped by 0 bases and J by 3 bases; unmatched bases: 5. CDR3 length: 15 residues. CDR3 region: CASSLGGQSHTEAFF. In DNA form, the CDR3 reads TGCGCCAGCAGCTTGGGGGGACAGAGCCACACTGAAGCTTTCTTT. Combining the CDR3 with reference TRBV5-1 and TRBJ1-1 gives the whole variable domain KAGVTQTPRYLIKTRGQQVTLSCSPISGHRSVSWYQQTPGQGLQFLFEYFSETQRNKGNFPGRFSGRQFSNSRSEMNVSTLELGDSALYLCASSLGGQSHTEAFFGQGTRLTVV.

The chain recombines TRBV5-1 with TRBJ2-7; 7 bases match TRBD1. The CDR3 covers 15 residues. Germline V gene lookup returns CDR1 SGHRS and CDR2 YFSETQ. V lost 4 bases and J lost 3; bases outside the gene matches: 10. CDR3 bases: TGCGCCAGCAGCGTAACCACAGGGGCAGGCTACGAGCAGTACTTC. Its protein product is CASSVTTGAGYEQYF.

This clone was detected only a few times. The chain recombines TRBV5-4 with TRBJ1-3; D uncertain. With 4 bases removed from V and 0 bases from J, the gap between germline ends came to 8 bases. Germline lookup yields CDR1 SGHNT and CDR2 YYREEE (reference sequence). The CDR3 totals 14 residues. The CDR3 is CASSGRDSGNTIYF. CDR3 DNA: TGTGCCAGCAGCGGCCGGGACTCTGGAAACACCATATATTTT.

The chain carries TRBV7-2 and TRBJ2-7; D possibly corresponds to TRBD1 (6 bases). The CDR3 extends over 14 amino acids. Trimming cost V 5 bases and J 1 base, with 12 bases left between them. CDR1 and CDR2 (germline): SGHTA, FQGNSA. CDR3: CASSPDRFSYEQYF. The CDR3 DNA reads TGTGCCAGCAGCCCAGACAGGTTTTCCTACGAGCAGTACTTC.

The gene calls are TRBV5-1 and TRBJ2-7; 12 bases map to TRBD2. Trimming took 0 bases from V and 4 from J; bases not matched to a gene: 5. Germline V gives CDR1 SGHRS, CDR2 YFSETQ. The CDR3 covers 16 residues. The CDR3 here is CASSLASSGGAYEQYF. As DNA, the CDR3 is TGCGCCAGCAGCTTGGCCTCTAGCGGGGGGGCTTACGAGCAGTACTTC. Full variable domain (remainder filled in from reference TRBV5-1 and TRBJ2-7): KAGVTQTPRYLIKTRGQQVTLSCSPISGHRSVSWYQQTPGQGLQFLFEYFSETQRNKGNFPGRFSGRQFSNSRSEMNVSTLELGDSALYLCASSLASSGGAYEQYFGPGTRLTVT.

This clone came up once. The DNA for the CDR3 is TGTGCCAGCAGCTTACTACAGGATAACTATGGCTACACCTTC. Translating gives CASSLLQDNYGYTF. The rearrangement uses TRBV7-2 and TRBJ1-2; D possibly corresponds to TRBD1 (5 bases). The CDR3 covers 14 residues. V dropped 2 bases and J dropped 1 base, with 8 bases sitting between them. Germline CDR1 SGHTA, CDR2 FQGNSA.

This chain connects TRBV18 to TRBJ1-2, with 10 nucleotides matching TRBD1. The trim removed 6 bases at V and 1 base at J, leaving 5 bases unmatched. The CDR3 runs 15 residues. Per germline, CDR1 KGHSH and CDR2 LQKENI. This chain's CDR3 is CASSSGTGVNYGYTF. The CDR3 DNA follows: TGTGCCAGCTCTTCCGGGACAGGGGTTAACTATGGCTACACCTTC.

The rearrangement links TRBV5-6 to TRBJ2-1; possibly TRBD1 for D (6 bases). CDR3 length equals 14 residues. Germline values: CDR1 SGHDT, CDR2 YYEEEE. V lost 1 base to trimming and J lost 7 bases, with 12 bases between them. The CDR3 is CASSLYRVGNEQFF. CDR3 sequence (DNA): TGTGCCAGCAGCTTGTACAGGGTCGGTAATGAGCAGTTCTTC.

CDR3 in DNA: TGTGCCAGCAGCGGGACAGGGGATGAAGCTTTCTTT. Amino acids: CASSGTGDEAFF. The chain has TRBV6-5 and TRBJ1-1; TRBD1 agrees at 10 bases. The CDR3 is 12 amino acids. V lost 6 bases, J lost 7 bases, and 2 bases stayed unmatched. The V gene's germline CDR1 is MNHEY and CDR2 SVGAGI.

The CDR3 nucleotides are TGTGCCAGCAGTGATTTAAGCGGGGGGGGATATAGCACAGATACGCAGTATTTT. As protein: CASSDLSGGGYSTDTQYF. The rearrangement joins TRBV2 to TRBJ2-3; TRBD2 aligns across 10 bases. The CDR3 loop spans 18 amino acids. CDR1 is SNHLY, CDR2 FYNNEI, per germline. V shed 3 bases and J 0 bases; nucleotides not matched to a gene: 9.

The chain uses TRBV19 and TRBJ2-2, with 7 bases that match TRBD1. The V gene's germline CDR1 is LNHDA and CDR2 SQIVND (reference sequence). CDR3 length: 15 amino acids. Losses at the gene ends were 5 bases for V and 4 bases for J; bases not matched to a gene: 7. CDR3 bases: TGTGCCAGTAGTTTCCGACAGGGTAGCACCGGGGAGCTGTTTTTT. This codes for CASSFRQGSTGELFF.

V is TRBV3-1 (or the pseudogene TRBV3-2) and J is TRBJ1-2; D gene ambiguous. This CDR3 is built from 14 residues. CDR1 and CDR2 (germline): LGHDT, YNNKEL (reference sequence). The germline V and J ends were trimmed by 1 base and 7 bases, with 13 bases remaining between them. The DNA for the CDR3 is TGTGCCAGCAGCCAAGCCGCTTCGAGGGTTGGCTACACCTTC. Translated, it gives CASSQAASRVGYTF.